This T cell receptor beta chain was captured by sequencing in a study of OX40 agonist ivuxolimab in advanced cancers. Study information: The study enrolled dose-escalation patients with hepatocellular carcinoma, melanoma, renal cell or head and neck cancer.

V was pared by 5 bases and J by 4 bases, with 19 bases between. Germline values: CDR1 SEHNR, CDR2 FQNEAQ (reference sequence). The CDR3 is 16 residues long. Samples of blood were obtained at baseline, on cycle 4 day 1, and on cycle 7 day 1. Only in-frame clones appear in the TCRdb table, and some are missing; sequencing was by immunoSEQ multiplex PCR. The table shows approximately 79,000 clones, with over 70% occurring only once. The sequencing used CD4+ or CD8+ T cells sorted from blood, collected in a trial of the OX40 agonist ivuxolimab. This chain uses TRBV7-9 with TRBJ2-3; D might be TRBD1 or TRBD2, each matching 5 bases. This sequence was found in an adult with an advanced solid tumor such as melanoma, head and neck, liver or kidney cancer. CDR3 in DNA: TGTGCCAGCAGCCGGGGCGGGTCAATAGTCGCAGATACGCAGTATTTT. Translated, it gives CASSRGGSIVADTQYF.